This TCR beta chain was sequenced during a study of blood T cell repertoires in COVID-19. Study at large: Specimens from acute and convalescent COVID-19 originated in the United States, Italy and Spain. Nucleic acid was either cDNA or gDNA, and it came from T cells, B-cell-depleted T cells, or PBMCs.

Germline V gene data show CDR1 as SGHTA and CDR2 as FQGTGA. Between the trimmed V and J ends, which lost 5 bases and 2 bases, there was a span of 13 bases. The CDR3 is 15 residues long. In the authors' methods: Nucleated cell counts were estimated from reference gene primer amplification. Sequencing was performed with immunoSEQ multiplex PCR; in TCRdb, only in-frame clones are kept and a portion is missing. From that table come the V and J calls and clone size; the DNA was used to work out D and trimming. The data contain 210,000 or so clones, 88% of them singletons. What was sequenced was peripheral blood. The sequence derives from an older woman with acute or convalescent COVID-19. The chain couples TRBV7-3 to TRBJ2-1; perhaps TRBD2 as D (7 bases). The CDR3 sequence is CASSPEGGAYNEQFF. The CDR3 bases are TGTGCCAGCAGCCCGGAGGGGGGGGCCTACAATGAGCAGTTCTTC.